The entry below gives a single T cell receptor (beta chain) sequence along with its context. As originally analysed: Reference gene primer amplification gave estimated nucleated cell counts. The table came from immunoSEQ multiplex PCR; TCRdb's copy has only in-frame clones and leaves some out. The V and J calls and clone size are taken from that table; D and trimming were inferred from the DNA. The table lists fewer than 65,000 clones, about nine tenths of them singletons. This sample is part of a study of blood T cell repertoires in COVID-19. J was trimmed by 4 bases and V by 3 bases; bases with no gene match: 5. CDR1 and CDR2 (germline): WNHNN, SYGVQD (reference sequence). This CDR3 has 15 amino acids.

This chain joins TRBV10-1 and TRBJ2-1, with TRBD2 identical over 8 bases. The sample was peripheral blood. The sequence was collected from a woman aged 55-70 years with active or convalescent COVID-19. The CDR3 spells CASSDYGGEYNEQFF. The CDR3 DNA is TGCGCCAGCAGTGATTACGGGGGGGAATACAATGAGCAGTTCTTC.